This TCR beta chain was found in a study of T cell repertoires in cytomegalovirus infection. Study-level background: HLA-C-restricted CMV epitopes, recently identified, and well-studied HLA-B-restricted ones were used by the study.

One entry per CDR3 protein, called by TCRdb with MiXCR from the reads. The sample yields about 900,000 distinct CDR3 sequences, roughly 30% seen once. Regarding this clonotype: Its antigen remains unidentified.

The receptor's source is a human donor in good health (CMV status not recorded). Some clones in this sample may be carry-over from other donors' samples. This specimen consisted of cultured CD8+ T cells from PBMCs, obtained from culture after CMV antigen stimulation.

The CDR3 loop is CASTPGLGGYNEQFF. The CDR3 DNA sequence: TGTGCCAGCACCCCTGGACTAGGGGGTTACAATGAGCAGTTCTTC. The chain uses TRBV5-4 and TRBJ2-1; D might be TRBD2 (7 bases). The CDR3 spans 15 residues. Germline V CDR1 and CDR2: SGHNT, YYREEE (reference sequence). Trimming removed 6 bases at V and 4 bases at J, with 17 bases between.